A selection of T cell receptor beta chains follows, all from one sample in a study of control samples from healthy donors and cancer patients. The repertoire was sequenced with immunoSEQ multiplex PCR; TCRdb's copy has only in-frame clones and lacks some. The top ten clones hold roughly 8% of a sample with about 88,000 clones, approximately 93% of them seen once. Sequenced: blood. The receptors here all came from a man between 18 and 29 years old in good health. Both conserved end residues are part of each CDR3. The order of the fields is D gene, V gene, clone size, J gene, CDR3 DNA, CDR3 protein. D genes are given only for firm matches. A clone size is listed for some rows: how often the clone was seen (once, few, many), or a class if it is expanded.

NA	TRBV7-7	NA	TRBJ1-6	TGTGCTAGCAGACCGTGGGTAAATTATAATTCACCCCTCCACTTT	CASRPWVNYNSPLHF
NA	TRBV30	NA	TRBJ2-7	TGTGCCTGGAGTAGGGCTAGCGTCTACGAGCAGTACTTC	CAWSRASVYEQYF
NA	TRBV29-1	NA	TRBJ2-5	TGCAGCGTGGAGTTCCGGGGTGGCTGGGCCCAGTACTTC	CSVEFRGGWAQYF
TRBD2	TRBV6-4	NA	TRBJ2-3	TGTGCCAGCAGTGATCTAGCGGGGAACACAGATACGCAGTATTTT	CASSDLAGNTDTQYF
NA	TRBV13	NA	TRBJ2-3	TGTGCCAGCAGCTTAGGACTAGCCACAGATACGCAGTATTTT	CASSLGLATDTQYF
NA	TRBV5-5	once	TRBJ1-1	TGTGCCAGCAGCCCCGGGATCCCTGAAGCTTTCTTT	CASSPGIPEAFF
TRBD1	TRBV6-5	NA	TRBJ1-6	TGTGCCAGCAGTTACCGGGGACAGTTCAATTCACCCCTCCACTTT	CASSYRGQFNSPLHF
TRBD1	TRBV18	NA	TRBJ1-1	TGTGCCAGCTCACCTAGCGAGGACAGGTACACTGAAGCTTTCTTT	CASSPSEDRYTEAFF
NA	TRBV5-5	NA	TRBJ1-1	TGTGCCAGCAGCGTTAGGGAGTCTGAAGCTTTCTTT	CASSVRESEAFF
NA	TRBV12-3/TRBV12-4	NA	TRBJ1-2	TGTGCCAGCACCCGGACAGTTAACTATGGCTACACCTTC	CASTRTVNYGYTF
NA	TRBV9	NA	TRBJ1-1	TGTGCCAGCAGATCGCAGTCGAACACTGAAGCTTTCTTT	CASRSQSNTEAFF
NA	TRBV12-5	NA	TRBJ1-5	TGTGCTAGTGGTTTGGTACGTGGAGGCCATCAGCCCCAGCATTTT	CASGLVRGGHQPQHF
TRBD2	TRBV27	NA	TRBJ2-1	TGTGCCAGCAGCTCCACTACTAGCGGGGGCGATGAGCAGTTCTTC	CASSSTTSGGDEQFF
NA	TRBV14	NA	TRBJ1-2	TGTGCCAGCAGCCAATCCCACCGAGATCACACCTTC	CASSQSHRDHTF
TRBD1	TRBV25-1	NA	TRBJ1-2	TGTGCCAGCAGAGCGACAGGGGTCGGACGGTATGGCTACACCTTC	CASRATGVGRYGYTF
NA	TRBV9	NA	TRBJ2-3	TGTGCCAGCAGCCCCGCGGGCGGATTCACAGATACGCAGTATTTT	CASSPAGGFTDTQYF